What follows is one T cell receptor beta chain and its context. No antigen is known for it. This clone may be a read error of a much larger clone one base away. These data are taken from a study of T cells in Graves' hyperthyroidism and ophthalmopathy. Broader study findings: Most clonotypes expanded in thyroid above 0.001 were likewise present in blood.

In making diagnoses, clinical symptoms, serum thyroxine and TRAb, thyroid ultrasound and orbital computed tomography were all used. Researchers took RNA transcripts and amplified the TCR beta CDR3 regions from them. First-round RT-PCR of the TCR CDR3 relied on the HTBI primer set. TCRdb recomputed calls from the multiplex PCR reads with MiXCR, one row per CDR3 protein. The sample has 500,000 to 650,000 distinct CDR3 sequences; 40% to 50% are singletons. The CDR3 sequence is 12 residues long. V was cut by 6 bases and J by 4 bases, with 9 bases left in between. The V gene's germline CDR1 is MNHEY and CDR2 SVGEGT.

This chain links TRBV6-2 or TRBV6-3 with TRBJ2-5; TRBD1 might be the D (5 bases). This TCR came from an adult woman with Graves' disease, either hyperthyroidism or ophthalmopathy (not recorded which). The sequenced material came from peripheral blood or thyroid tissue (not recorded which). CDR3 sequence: CASRGPVETQYF. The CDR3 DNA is TGTGCCAGCAGGGGGCCGGTAGAGACCCAGTACTTC.